This T cell receptor (beta chain) was sequenced in a study of cytomegalovirus exposure and HLA in healthy donors (dated by TCRdb to 2015 to 2018). Concerning the study at large: An earlier analysis of about 560 of the donors reported about 280 Gb of sequence data and roughly 120 million unique TCR beta sequences obtained from roughly 170 million T cells. Every discovery cohort repertoire had been produced on one sequencing platform. High-throughput TCR immunosequencing, statistical association of individual TCRs with disease status, and machine learning were combined to predict cytomegalovirus infection status. Around 320 gigabases of sequencing data and approximately 85 million unique TCR sequences were included in an early release covering roughly 600 HLA-typed donors. Because of strong linkage in the cohort, roughly five DR-DQ haplotypes were treated as single units for association and clustering. In addition to the first cohort of approximately 650 subjects, a separate validation cohort of 100 to 150 different subjects was used. The study aimed to test whether cataloging public T cell receptors could reveal signatures of past pathogen exposure. The T cell repertoires of 666 subjects were profiled by immunosequencing and related to cytomegalovirus serostatus. In the later analysis, no new phenotypic data were used to find candidate immune exposures; instead, reliance was placed on TCR beta sequences and their occurrence across donors. In an earlier analysis of over 550 of the donors, high-throughput TCR beta sequencing was used to judge whether each TCR beta V gene segment behaved as functional or pseudogenic. In a later analysis, previously published TCR beta repertoires from hundreds of donors were re-analyzed and high-resolution HLA genotyping was added so that TCR occurrence patterns could be studied. Of the 350 to 400 genotyped donors, 81% fell in the genetic ancestry cluster associated with self-reported Caucasian donors. The number of donors typed differed by locus, with about 629-640 for A, B, C, DRB1 and DQB1, roughly 550 for DQA1, over 600 for DPA1, and over 400 for DPB1. On average, around 240,000 unique TCR beta nucleotide sequences were sequenced per donor among some 430 genotyped donors of the cohort, with 15% to 20% of those sequences being non-productive. Donor age, sex, ethnicity and CMV serostatus were collected together with the repertoire data. Class I and class II HLA loci were covered by the typing at four-digit resolution. In a later genetic analysis, genome-wide SNP genotypes for about 65% of the roughly 700 donors were used, and that subset was treated as a discovery cohort. Findings and caveats that apply to the study as a whole: Correlated functional status among segregating V segments might reflect linkage disequilibrium, but an unknown experimental factor could not be ruled out. A later analysis found that TCR association rates varied across HLA loci, with DRB1 alleles showing the most associated TCRs and HLA-C alleles the fewest. Broadly in line with IMGT annotations, most TCR beta V segments showed up in productive rearrangements about 90% or about 30% of the time in an earlier analysis of about 500 of the donors. This cohort had only TCR beta chains sequenced, and the lack of alpha or paired-chain data limited which features could be detected. Because some donors lacked HLA typing at each locus, the association tests relied only on the typed subset. While some public TCRs were present in many individuals, most TCR sequences turned up only very rarely across donors. In vitro tests confirmed that a few of the cytomegalovirus-associated TCR beta chains recognize cytomegalovirus antigens. CMV serostatus was the only immune exposure information available for the cohort. A further reported finding was that TCR beta sequences accurately predicted the HLA-A and HLA-B alleles for most subjects in the first cohort. In the study, some 160 TCR beta chains were listed as associated with cytomegalovirus. Some IMGT-functional V segments, including TRBV6-2 and TRBV6-3, could not be told apart with the 87-base-pair reads, so those segments were excluded. An association between a missense DCLRE1C variant and V-gene and J-gene trimming of TCR beta chains was found in a later genetic analysis and replicated in an independent cohort. Cytomegalovirus status was reported to be diagnosed by the classifier with high specificity and sensitivity in both the original and validation cohorts. In a later analysis, about 17,000 TCR beta sequences were associated with specific HLA alleles at a false discovery rate of 0.05. Presence/absence analyses assumed roughly uniform sequencing depth across donors, an assumption that may not hold. When HLA alleles, especially DR and DQ, strongly co-occurred, TCR associations were difficult to assign to individual alleles. A later analysis found that most CMV-associated TCR beta chains appeared HLA-restricted, with HLA associations seemingly driven largely by CMV exposure. The sequencing pipeline was judged likely to have produced a cluster of highly shared sequence variants as a technical artifact. According to the authors, the approach could potentially be generalized to other disease states and immunological phenotypes. In a later analysis, several top co-occurrence clusters were reported to appear linked to parvovirus B19, influenza, CMV and Epstein-Barr virus. Because counts were too low, roughly 16 rarely observed V segments, including chromosome 9 orphons, were excluded from the earlier analysis of 587 of the donors. A later genetic analysis reported fewer N-insertions in productive TCRs among donors in an Asian-associated ancestry cluster than the roughly 620-donor mean. In a later analysis, HLA-associated TCR beta chains were found to be more clonally expanded and to have lower generation probabilities than equally common non-associated chains.

The library was built by means of the immunoSEQ multiplex PCR assay. For the multiplex PCR, a mixture combining 60 forward primers for TCR Vbeta segments and 13 reverse primers for TCR Jbeta segments was used. The CDR3 region of rearranged TCR beta genes was amplified from genomic DNA with a multiplex PCR assay. The Illumina HiSeq System was used to sequence the amplified TCR beta libraries as 87-base-pair reads. In the source study's methods: A later analysis tallied tens of millions of unique TCR beta chains across the 666 repertoires, and some 12 million of those chains were shared by two or more donors. A nearest-neighbor algorithm error-corrected the raw reads and collapsed the reads into unique sequences, merging closely related sequences to remove PCR and sequencing errors. CDR3 sequences were aligned to IMGT reference sequences to assign V, D and J gene segments. For a sequence to be retained, a match of at least six nucleotides was required to both a V gene segment and a J gene segment. A rearrangement counted as productive if the CDR3 had no stop codons and remained in frame with V and J, and every other rearrangement counted as non-productive. Following IMGT convention, CDR3 was defined as the stretch from the second conserved V-encoded cysteine to the conserved J-encoded phenylalanine. In an earlier analysis of just under 600 of the donors, sequences lacking an unambiguous match to a single V gene segment were excluded. An earlier analysis of 450 to 650 of the donors called V segments functional above 56.7% productive rearrangements and segregating when the between-donor standard deviation exceeded 5%. To diagnose cytomegalovirus status from the catalog of TCR beta chain sequences, a statistical classification framework was built. V and J gene assignment, in a later analysis, came from comparing TCR nucleotide sequences with IMGT/GENE-DB human TR gene sequences. A later analysis assigned CDR3 sequences and most-parsimonious VDJ recombination scenarios with the TCRdist pipeline. In a later analysis, every TCR beta chain was defined by the combination of its CDR3 amino acid sequence and its V-gene family, and reads without a unique V-gene family were dropped. A later analysis removed 550 to 700 highly shared, low-generation-probability nucleotide sequences to deal with suspected cross-contamination and a sequencing artifact. A later analysis calculated a clonal expansion index for each public chain from normalized within-repertoire ranks of inferred template counts. In a later analysis, generation probabilities were computed using a VDJ recombination model fitted to out-of-frame rearrangements, and the results were checked against IGoR. In a later analysis, TCR-TCR, TCR-HLA and TCR-CMV co-occurrence was scored with hypergeometric tests, and a repertoire-size bias correction was applied to TCR pairs. A later analysis estimated false discovery rates by permuting HLA or CMV assignments 20 times. In a later analysis, co-occurring TCRs were grouped with DBSCAN, and TCRdist sequence similarity was added when clustering was performed within HLA-allele-positive subsets. For co-occurrence clustering, repertoires with fewer than 30,000 or more than 120,000 public chains were excluded, along with five repertoires with anomalous nucleotide sharing. What TCRdb holds here is the immuneACCESS table cut down to in-frame rearrangements. Part of the clones is not present; checked against another copy, under half of the missing clones reflect an unresolved V gene, and the others are unexplained. The D gene and trimming were derived from the DNA, and the V and J assignments and clone size from that table. The table for this sample lists fewer than 250,000 clones; more than 75% of them were counted only once. 1.3% of the sample is held by the ten biggest clonotypes.

With respect to this clone: No antigen is known for it. No quality values exist for individual bases; no much larger clone is one base distant.

The cohort was made up of 666 healthy bone marrow donors. At the time of sampling, all cohort members were nominally healthy, though unrecorded immune exposures were likely present. The donor was CMV seronegative and belonged to the group of 380 or so seronegative cohort members. A peripheral blood sample was provided by each donor, and peripheral blood mononuclear cells were used for TCR beta sequencing. Genomic DNA extraction from the blood cell samples was performed with the Qiagen DNeasy Blood Extraction Kit. V is reduced by 6 bases and J by 0 bases, leaving a spacing of 5 bases between them. Inclusive of the bounding cysteine and phenylalanine, the CDR3 is 12 residues long. Only the CDR3 region is kept as DNA, spanning 36 bases read in frame from base 1. The germline V gene encodes CDR1 SGHRS and CDR2 YFSETQ.

The rearranged segments are TRBV5-1 and TRBJ2-3, with the D gene uncertain. The sample taken for sequencing was PBMCs. The origin of this receptor is a man aged 25 to 45 in good health and CMV-seronegative. The encoded CDR3 is CASKRSTDTQYF. At the DNA level, the sequence is TGCGCCAGCAAGAGGAGCACAGATACGCAGTATTTT.